Shown below are 3 T cell receptor beta chains from a single sample sequenced in a study of T cells expressing NK-cell markers. TCRdb reworked the 5' RACE reads into one entry per CDR3 protein, no DNA. The sample has roughly 180,000 distinct CDR3 sequences, and its top ten clones hold roughly 20%. The specimen was blood T cells: a sorted CD56 or NKG2C T cell subset, CD4+ or CD8+ T cells, or bulk PBMC T cells (not recorded which). The origin of the receptors is a woman between 18 and 70 years old in good health.

This CDR3 reads CATSRDRNTEAFF. The chain couples TRBV15 to TRBJ1-1. Germline loops: CDR1 LNHNV, CDR2 YYDKDF (reference sequence). The CDR3 loop spans 13 amino acids.

The chain employs TRBV7-3 and TRBJ2-7; TCRdb gives TRBD2 as the D gene, but with no DNA this cannot be confirmed. The CDR3 length is 15 residues. CDR1 SGHTA and CDR2 FQGTGA come from the germline V gene. The CDR3 sequence: CASSLRAGPTYEQYF. Supplemented by reference TRBV7-3 and TRBJ2-7, the full variable domain reads GAGVSQTPSNKVTEKGKYVELRCDPISGHTALYWYRQSLGQGPEFLIYFQGTGAADDSGLPNDRFFAVRPEGSVSTLKIQRTERGDSAVYLCASSLRAGPTYEQYFGPGTRLTVT.

The chain recombines TRBV27 with TRBJ2-7; no DNA is available, so the TRBD2 call from TCRdb remains unchecked. The germline gives CDR1 MNHEY, CDR2 SMNVEV (reference sequence). The CDR3 runs 13 residues. The CDR3 loop reads CASSRLGAYEQYF.